The present TCR beta chain was sequenced within a study of blood T cells in healthy people across ages (dated by TCRdb to the mid-2010s). For the study in its entirety: In model experiments, roughly one uniquely barcoded TCR beta cDNA molecule per two T cells was captured by template switching. Age-related changes in TCR beta repertoire diversity were measured in the study by deep sequencing normalized with unique cDNA molecular identifiers. The donors were split into four age groups: young (average about 15 years), middle-aged (about 40), aged (62) and long-lived (under 90). To avoid experimental bias, donors of different ages were randomly spread across the sequencing lanes. For two donors (one aged 18 to 29 and one aged 80 or older), the study analyzed two additional independent replicas of 1 million unique cDNA reads from the same blood draw. Broader findings and caveats from the paper: Because donor CMV infection status was unknown, age-related changes in expanded clonotypes were potentially confounded. Compared with the aged group, the long-lived group had more naive CD4+ T cells, fewer expanded clones and increased TCR diversity, a pattern suggesting age selection. A strong correlation was found between observed TCR beta diversity and the percentage of naive T cells measured by flow cytometry. Estimates of total diversity from one million sequenced T cells were regarded as lower bounds and underestimates. As age increased, observed TCR beta diversity per million T cells dropped in a roughly linear way, and a significant reduction was already evident by age 40. Since profiling was done on bulk unsorted PBMCs, naive and antigen-experienced compartments could not be conclusively compared.

Systemically healthy Caucasian individuals from Russia, roughly 40 in total and aged 6 to 90 years, were included as donors. Around 10 milliliters of peripheral blood were collected from each donor into EDTA-treated Vacutainer tubes. Ficoll-Paque density-gradient centrifugation was used to isolate PBMCs, with at least 6.5 million per sample. Trizol reagent was used to extract total RNA from the PBMCs, yielding at least 5 micrograms per sample. For every donor, flow cytometry on a PBMC aliquot measured the percentage of naive CD45RAhigh/CD27high T cells. The CDR3 goes from the cysteine to the phenylalanine over 14 residues. The read is trimmed to its CDR3 DNA, 42 bases read in frame from base 1. The germline V gene encodes CDR1 SNHLY and CDR2 FYNNEI. Libraries were constructed by 5' RACE. The listed sequencing device is Illumina HiSeq 2500. A second PCR of about 6 to 12 cycles was run with a J-beta primer mix and a sample-barcoded 5' primer. A template-switch 5' adaptor carrying 12 random nucleotides introduced a unique molecular identifier onto each TCR beta cDNA molecule. Each sample yielded at least 3 million CDR3-containing paired-end reads. All of the RNA was converted into first-strand cDNA using the Mint cDNA synthesis kit, with a TRBC-specific oligonucleotide serving as the primer. All cDNA was treated with uracil-DNA glycosylase and then went through a first 18-cycle PCR with the universal primers M1SS and BC2_uni_R. The paper's data handling went like this. For normalization, 1 million high-quality reads were randomly selected from each sample, with every read carrying a distinct molecular identifier. Instead of being binned into consensus sequences, reads that shared molecular identifiers were thrown out. MiTCR, with a Q25 quality threshold and the strictest error-elimination algorithm, was used for CDR3 identification, clonotype clustering and error correction. Lower-bound total TCR beta diversity was estimated with a nonparametric unseen species model using Euler transformation. TCRdb reworked the public reads: Q25 trimming with fastp, MiXCR clone assembly, productive beta chains retained. Every CDR3 protein is listed once, alongside the most common genes and DNA of its rows. None of the V and J calls come from the authors' own analysis; TCRdb made them. Present in this sample are under 2 million distinct CDR3 sequences, about 35% of which were seen just once. The leading ten clones occupy around 11% of the sample.

This clonotype was observed a handful of times. It has no known antigen specificity. No much larger clonotype is one base removed from it; base qualities were not supplied. The sequence links TRBV2 to TRBJ2-7; the D call could be TRBD1 or TRBD2, with each sharing 5 bases. The J call may be wrong; the DNA end is better matched by TRBJ2-5. Source material: blood. This receptor was identified in a woman aged 25 to 45 in good health. The CDR3 here reads CASSGNRDAETQYF. The nucleotide sequence reads TGTGCCAGCAGTGGGAACCGGGACGCGGAGACCCAGTACTTC.